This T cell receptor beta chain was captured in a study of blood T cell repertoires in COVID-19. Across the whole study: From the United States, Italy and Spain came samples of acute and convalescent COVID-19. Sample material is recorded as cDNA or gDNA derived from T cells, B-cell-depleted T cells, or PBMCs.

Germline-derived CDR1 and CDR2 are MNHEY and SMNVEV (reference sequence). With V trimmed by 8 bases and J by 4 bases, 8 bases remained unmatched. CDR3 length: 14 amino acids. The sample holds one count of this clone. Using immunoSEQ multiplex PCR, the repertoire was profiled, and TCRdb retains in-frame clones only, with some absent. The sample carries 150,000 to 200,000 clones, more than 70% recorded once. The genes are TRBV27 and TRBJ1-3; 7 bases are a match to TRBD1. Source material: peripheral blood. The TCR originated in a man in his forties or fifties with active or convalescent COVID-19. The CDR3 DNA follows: TGTGCCAGCGGTTCAGGGGGGCTAGGAAACACCATATATTTT. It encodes CASGSGGLGNTIYF.